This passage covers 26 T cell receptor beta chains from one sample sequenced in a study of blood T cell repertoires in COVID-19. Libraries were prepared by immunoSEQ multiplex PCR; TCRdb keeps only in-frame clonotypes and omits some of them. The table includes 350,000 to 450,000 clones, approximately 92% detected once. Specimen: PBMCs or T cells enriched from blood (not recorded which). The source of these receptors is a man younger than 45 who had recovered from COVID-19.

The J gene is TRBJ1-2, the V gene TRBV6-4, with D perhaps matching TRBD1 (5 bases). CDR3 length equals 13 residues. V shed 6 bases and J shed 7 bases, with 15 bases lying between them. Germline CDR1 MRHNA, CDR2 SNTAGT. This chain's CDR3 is CASSPDSDGGYTF. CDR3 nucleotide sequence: TGTGCCAGCAGCCCCGACAGTGATGGTGGCTACACCTTC.

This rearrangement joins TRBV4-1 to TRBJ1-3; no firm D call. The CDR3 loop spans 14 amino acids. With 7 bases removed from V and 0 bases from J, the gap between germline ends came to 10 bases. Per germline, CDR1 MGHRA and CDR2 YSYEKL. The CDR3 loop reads CASMRSDSGNTIYF. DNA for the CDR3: TGCGCCAGCATGAGGTCTGACTCTGGAAACACCATATATTTT.

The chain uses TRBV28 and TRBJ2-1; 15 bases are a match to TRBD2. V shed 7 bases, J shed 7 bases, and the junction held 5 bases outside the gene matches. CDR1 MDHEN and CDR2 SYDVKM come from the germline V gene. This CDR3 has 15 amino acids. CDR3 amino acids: CASTLGLAGGNEQFF. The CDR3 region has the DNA TGTGCCAGCACTTTGGGACTAGCGGGAGGAAATGAGCAGTTCTTC.

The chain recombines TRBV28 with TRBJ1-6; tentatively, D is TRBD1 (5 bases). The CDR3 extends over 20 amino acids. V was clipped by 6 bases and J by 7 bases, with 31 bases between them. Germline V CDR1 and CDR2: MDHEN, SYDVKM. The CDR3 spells CASSYHTRGGALTRNSPLHF. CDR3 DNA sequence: TGTGCCAGCAGCTACCACACCCGGGGAGGGGCCCTCACCAGGAATTCACCCCTCCACTTT.

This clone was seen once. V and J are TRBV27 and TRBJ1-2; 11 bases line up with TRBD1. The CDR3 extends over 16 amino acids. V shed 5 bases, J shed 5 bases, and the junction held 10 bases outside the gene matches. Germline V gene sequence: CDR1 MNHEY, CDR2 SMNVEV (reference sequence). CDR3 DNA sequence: TGTGCCAGCAGTCAACTTAGGACAGGGGGCGCTTATGGCTACACCTTC. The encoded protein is CASSQLRTGGAYGYTF.

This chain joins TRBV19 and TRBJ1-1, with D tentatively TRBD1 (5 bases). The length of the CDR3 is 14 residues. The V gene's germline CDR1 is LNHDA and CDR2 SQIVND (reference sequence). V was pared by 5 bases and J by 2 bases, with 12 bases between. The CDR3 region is CASSSTAGNTEAFF. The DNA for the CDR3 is TGTGCCAGTAGTTCGACAGCGGGTAACACTGAAGCTTTCTTT.

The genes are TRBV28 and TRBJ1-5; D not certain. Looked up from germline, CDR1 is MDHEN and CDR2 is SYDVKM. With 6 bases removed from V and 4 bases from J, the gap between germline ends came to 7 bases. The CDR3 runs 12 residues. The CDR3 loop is CASSVRNQPQHF. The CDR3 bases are TGTGCCAGCAGCGTGAGAAATCAGCCCCAGCATTTT.

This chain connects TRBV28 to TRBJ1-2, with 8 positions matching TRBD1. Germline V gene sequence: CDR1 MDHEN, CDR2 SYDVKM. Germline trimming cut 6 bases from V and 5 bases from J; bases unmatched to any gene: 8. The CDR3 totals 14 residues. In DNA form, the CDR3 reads TGTGCCAGCAGGAAACAGGGGGTGGATTATGGCTACACCTTC. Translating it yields CASRKQGVDYGYTF.

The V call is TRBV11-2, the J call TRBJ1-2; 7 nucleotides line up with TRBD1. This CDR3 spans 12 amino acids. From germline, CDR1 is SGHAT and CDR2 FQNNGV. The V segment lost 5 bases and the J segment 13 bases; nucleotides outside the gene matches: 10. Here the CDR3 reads CASSPTRQGVTF. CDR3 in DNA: TGTGCCAGCAGCCCCACCCGACAGGGTGTCACCTTC.

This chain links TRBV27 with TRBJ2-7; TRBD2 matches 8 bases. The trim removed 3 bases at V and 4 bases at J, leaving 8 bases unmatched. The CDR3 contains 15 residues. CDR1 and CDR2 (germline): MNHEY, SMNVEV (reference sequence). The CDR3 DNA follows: TGTGCCAGCAGTTTGAGAGGGCTAGCGGGTTACGAGCAGTACTTC. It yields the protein CASSLRGLAGYEQYF.

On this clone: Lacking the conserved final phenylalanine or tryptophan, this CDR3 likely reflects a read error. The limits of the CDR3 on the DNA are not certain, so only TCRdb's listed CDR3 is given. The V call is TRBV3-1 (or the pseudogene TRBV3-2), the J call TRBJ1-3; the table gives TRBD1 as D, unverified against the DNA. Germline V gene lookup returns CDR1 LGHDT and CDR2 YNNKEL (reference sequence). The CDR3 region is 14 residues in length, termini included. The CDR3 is CASSQVQLPGQWIY.

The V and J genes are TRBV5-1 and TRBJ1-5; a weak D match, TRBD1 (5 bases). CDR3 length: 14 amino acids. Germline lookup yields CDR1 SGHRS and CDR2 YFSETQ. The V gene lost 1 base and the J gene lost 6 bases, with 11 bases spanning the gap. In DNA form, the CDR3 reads TGCGCCAGCAGCTTGTGGGGGGTTGGTCAGCCCCAGCATTTT. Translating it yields CASSLWGVGQPQHF.

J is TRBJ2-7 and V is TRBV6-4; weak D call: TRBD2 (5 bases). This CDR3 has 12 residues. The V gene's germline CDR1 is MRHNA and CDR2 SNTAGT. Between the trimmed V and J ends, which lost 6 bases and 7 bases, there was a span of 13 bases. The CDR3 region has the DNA TGTGCCAGCAGGGCGGGTTTGGAGGAGCAGTACTTC. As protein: CASRAGLEEQYF.

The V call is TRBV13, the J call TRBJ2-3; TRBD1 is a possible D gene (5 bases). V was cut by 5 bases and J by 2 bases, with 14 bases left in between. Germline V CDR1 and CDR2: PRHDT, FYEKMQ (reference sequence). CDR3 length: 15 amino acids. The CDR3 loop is CASSPPTVFTDTQYF. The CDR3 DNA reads TGTGCCAGCAGCCCTCCGACAGTGTTCACAGATACGCAGTATTTT.

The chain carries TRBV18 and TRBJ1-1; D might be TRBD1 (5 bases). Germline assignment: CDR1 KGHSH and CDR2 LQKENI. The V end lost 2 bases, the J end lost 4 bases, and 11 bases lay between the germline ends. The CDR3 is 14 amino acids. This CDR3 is CASSPAKGITEAFF. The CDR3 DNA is TGTGCCAGCTCACCAGCGAAGGGGATCACTGAAGCTTTCTTT.

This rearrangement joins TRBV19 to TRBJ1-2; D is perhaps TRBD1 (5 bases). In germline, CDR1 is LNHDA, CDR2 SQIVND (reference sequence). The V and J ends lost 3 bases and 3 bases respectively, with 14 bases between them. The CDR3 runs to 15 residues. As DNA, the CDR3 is TGTGCCAGTAGTATTCTTAGGGGCTCGGACTATGGCTACACCTTC. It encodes CASSILRGSDYGYTF.

DNA of the CDR3: TGCGCCAGCAGCGGACTAAAGGGTTACGAGCAGTACTTC. Translating it yields CASSGLKGYEQYF. This chain joins TRBV4-1 and TRBJ2-7; D might be TRBD2 (6 bases). CDR3 size: 13 residues. V was cut by 5 bases and J by 4 bases, with 12 bases left in between. CDR1 is MGHRA and CDR2 is YSYEKL in the germline V gene.

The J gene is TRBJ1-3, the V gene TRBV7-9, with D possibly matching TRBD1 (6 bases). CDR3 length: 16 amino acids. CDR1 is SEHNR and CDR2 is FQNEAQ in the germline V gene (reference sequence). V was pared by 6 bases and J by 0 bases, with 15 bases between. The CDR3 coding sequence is TGTGCCAGCAGGCGACAGGAACTACACTCTGGAAACACCATATATTTT. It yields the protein CASRRQELHSGNTIYF.

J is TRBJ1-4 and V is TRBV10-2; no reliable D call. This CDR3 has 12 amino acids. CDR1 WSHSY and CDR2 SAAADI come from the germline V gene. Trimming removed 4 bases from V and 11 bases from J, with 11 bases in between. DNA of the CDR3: TGCGCCAGCAGTGCCGCGCTGGGCAAACTGTTTTTT. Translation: CASSAALGKLFF.

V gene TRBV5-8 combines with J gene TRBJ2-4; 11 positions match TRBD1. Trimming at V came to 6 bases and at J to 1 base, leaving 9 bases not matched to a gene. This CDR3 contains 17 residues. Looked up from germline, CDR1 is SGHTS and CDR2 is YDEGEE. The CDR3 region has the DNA TGTGCCAGCAACCGGGACAGGGGGGGTACGGCCAAAAACATTCAGTACTTC. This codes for CASNRDRGGTAKNIQYF.

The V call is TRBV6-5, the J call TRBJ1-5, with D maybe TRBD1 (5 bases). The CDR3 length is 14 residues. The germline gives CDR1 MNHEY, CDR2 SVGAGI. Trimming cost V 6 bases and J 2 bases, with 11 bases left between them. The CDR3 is CASRGGGGNQPQHF. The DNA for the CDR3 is TGTGCCAGCAGAGGCGGGGGTGGCAATCAGCCCCAGCATTTT.

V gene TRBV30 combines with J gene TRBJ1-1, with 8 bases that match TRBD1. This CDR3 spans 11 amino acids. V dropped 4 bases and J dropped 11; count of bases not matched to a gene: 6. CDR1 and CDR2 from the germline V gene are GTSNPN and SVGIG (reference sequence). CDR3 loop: CAWTNRQGAFF. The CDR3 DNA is TGTGCCTGGACCAACCGACAGGGGGCTTTCTTT.

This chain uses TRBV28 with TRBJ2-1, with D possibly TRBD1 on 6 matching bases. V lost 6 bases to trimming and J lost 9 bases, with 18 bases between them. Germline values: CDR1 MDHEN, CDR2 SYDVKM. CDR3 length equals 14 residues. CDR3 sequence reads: CASSPTGPYFEQFF. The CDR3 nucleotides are TGTGCCAGCAGCCCAACAGGGCCTTATTTTGAGCAGTTCTTC.

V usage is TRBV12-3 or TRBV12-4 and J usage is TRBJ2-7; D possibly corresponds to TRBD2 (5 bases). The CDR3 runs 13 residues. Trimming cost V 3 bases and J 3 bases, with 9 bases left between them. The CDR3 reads CASSFRGYYEQYF. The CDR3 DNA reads TGTGCCAGCAGTTTTCGGGGTTACTACGAGCAGTACTTC.

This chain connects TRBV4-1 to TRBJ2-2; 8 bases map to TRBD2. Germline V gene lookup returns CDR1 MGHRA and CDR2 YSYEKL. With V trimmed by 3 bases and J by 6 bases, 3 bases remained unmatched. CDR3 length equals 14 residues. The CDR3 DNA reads TGCGCCAGCAGCCATACGGGACTAGCCGGGGAGCTGTTTTTT. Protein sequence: CASSHTGLAGELFF.

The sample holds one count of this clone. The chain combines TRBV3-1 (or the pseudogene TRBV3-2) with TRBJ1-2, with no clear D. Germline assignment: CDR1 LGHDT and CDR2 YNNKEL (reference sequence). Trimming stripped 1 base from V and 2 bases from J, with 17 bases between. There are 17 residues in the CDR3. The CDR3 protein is CASSQVGRGRQNYGYTF. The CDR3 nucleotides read TGTGCCAGCAGCCAAGTCGGTCGGGGAAGGCAGAACTATGGCTACACCTTC.